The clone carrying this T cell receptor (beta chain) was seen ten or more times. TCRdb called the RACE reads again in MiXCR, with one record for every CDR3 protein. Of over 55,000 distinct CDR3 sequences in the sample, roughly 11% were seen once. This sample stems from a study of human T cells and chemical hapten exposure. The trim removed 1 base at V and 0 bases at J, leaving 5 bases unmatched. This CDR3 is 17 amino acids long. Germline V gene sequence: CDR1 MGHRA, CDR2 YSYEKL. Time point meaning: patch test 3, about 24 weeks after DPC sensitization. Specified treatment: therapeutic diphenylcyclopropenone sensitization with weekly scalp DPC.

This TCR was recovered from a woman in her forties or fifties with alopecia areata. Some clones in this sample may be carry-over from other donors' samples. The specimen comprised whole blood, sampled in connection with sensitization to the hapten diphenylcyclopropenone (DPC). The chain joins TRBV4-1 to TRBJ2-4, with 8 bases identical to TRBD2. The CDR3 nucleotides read TGCGCCAGCAGCCAAGGGGAGCGGGGGCTAGCCAAAAACATTCAGTACTTC. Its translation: CASSQGERGLAKNIQYF.